The 2 T cell receptor beta chains given below trace back to one sample, sequenced in a study of T-cell memory formation after mild COVID-19. TCRdb used MiXCR to reprocess the 5' RACE reads, holding one entry per CDR3 protein. The repertoire holds tens of thousands of distinct CDR3 sequences, over 13% seen once, with around two fifths in the top ten. Sequenced: PBMCs or a T cell subset sorted from them (not recorded which). These receptors were obtained from a man in his late teens or twenties who had mild COVID-19 (a few samples of this study predate the infection). Cell type and time point are not known.

This clonotype is medium-sized within its sample. The chain links TRBV4-3 to TRBJ1-3; D unresolved. CDR1 and CDR2 from the germline V gene are LGHNA and YSLEER. The CDR3 consists of 16 residues. V lost 0 bases, J lost 0 bases, and 9 bases lay in between. CDR3 protein: CASSQDGESSGNTIYF. The DNA of the CDR3 is TGCGCCAGCAGCCAAGATGGGGAATCCTCTGGAAACACCATATATTTT.

This clonotype has a count of ten or more. The chain joins TRBV9 to TRBJ2-2; D might be TRBD1 or TRBD2, each matching 6 bases. With 0 bases removed from V and 3 bases from J, the gap between germline ends came to 12 bases. Germline V gives CDR1 SGDLS, CDR2 YYNGEE. The CDR3 totals 16 residues. The CDR3 region is CASSVGIGGDTGELFF. CDR3 DNA: TGTGCCAGCAGCGTAGGGATCGGGGGCGACACCGGGGAGCTGTTTTTT.